This T cell receptor beta chain was documented in a study of T cell repertoires in cytomegalovirus infection (dated by TCRdb to the late 2010s). With regard to the full study: The HLA type of each donor mattered for the analysis, because public TCR beta signatures pointed to carriage of CMV infection along with the matching HLA type. Paper-wide results and their limitations: In the ex vivo response, HLA-C-restricted CMV-specific TCR beta clonotypes were dominant, and in two of eight donors the single most frequent clonotype came from this HLA-C-restricted group. Cumulative frequency of public TCR beta family members discriminated carriers of CMV infection plus the relevant HLA type in this cohort and an independent approximately 370-donor cohort.

There are many counts of this clonotype. Its antigen is unknown. Within one base of it there is no much larger clone, and no base qualities were kept. The sequencer was an Illumina HiSeq 1500. TCRdb applied fastp at Q25 and MiXCR to the public reads, then kept only in-frame beta chains. Each entry is one CDR3 protein sequence, shown with its most common DNA and genes. The sample table records 150,000 to 200,000 distinct CDR3 sequences; around 14% of these occur just once. Clones ranked in the top ten supply 27% of the sample. Reading from cysteine to phenylalanine, the CDR3 counts 13 amino acids. Here the CDR3 DNA is all that survives: 39 bases in frame from base 1. The V and J ends are trimmed by 3 bases and 8 bases, leaving 13 bases between them. The germline V gene supplies CDR1 SGHTA and CDR2 FQGNSA.

Sequencing used PBMCs. The V and J genes are TRBV7-2 and TRBJ1-2, with no confidently assigned D gene. This clonotype was sampled from a human donor in good health (CMV status not recorded). Some clones in this sample may be carry-over from other donors' samples. The DNA sequence is as follows: TGTGCCAGCAGCTTGGTTGGAGGTAGCGGCTACACCTTC. Its protein reads: CASSLVGGSGYTF.